This T cell receptor beta chain was identified in a study of cytomegalovirus exposure and HLA in healthy donors. Overall study context: Counted in an early data release were roughly 87 million unique TCRs from HLA-typed donors.

V lost 0 bases and J 10 bases, leaving 10 bases between the germline ends. The germline CDR1 and CDR2 sequences are KGHSH and LQKENI. The CDR3 runs 14 residues. Remarks on this clone: Antigen specificity is unknown.

The study's findings and limits: Listed as cytomegalovirus-associated were 150 to 200 TCR beta chains.

With 60 Vbeta and 13 Jbeta primers, the PCR was carried out. Assay used: immunoSEQ multiplex PCR; TCRdb lists only in-frame clones, some missing. The sample holds about 160,000 clones; more than 70% are singletons and the top ten take around 6.9%. The clonotype comes from a male donor in good health and CMV-seropositive. Source material: PBMCs. The chain is built from TRBV18 and TRBJ1-6, with D possibly TRBD1 on 5 matching bases. The CDR3 loop reads CASSPPGGRSPLHF. Here the CDR3 DNA reads TGTGCCAGCTCACCACCTGGGGGGAGATCACCCCTCCACTTT.